Below are 5 T cell receptor beta chains sequenced from a single sample in a study of T cell responses to AZD1222 COVID-19 vaccine. Here immunoSEQ multiplex PCR was the method, and the copy in TCRdb shows in-frame clones only, minus some. Among about 170,000 clones listed, around 88% were seen once. The starting material was peripheral blood, obtained 28 days after the second AZD1222 dose. Source of these receptors: an adult who received the AZD1222 COVID-19 vaccine.

V and J are TRBV18 and TRBJ1-1; tentatively, D is TRBD1 (6 bases). Trimming shortened V by 4 bases and J by 2 bases, and 17 bases separated the two germline ends. Germline loops: CDR1 KGHSH, CDR2 LQKENI. The CDR3 totals 16 residues. For the CDR3, the DNA is TGTGCCAGCTCACTCCAAGGGGGGCGGAGTAACACTGAAGCTTTCTTT. This gives the protein CASSLQGGRSNTEAFF.

The V and J genes are TRBV7-7 and TRBJ2-5, with D perhaps matching TRBD2 (5 bases). From germline, CDR1 is SSHAT and CDR2 FNYEAQ (reference sequence). The CDR3 has 15 amino acids. Trimming stripped 1 base from V and 5 bases from J, with 14 bases between. This chain's CDR3 is CASSLDLAPGETQYF. In DNA, the CDR3 is TGTGCCAGCAGCTTAGATCTAGCTCCGGGGGAGACCCAGTACTTC.

This chain links TRBV3-1 (or the pseudogene TRBV3-2) with TRBJ1-2; the D is unclear. The CDR3 runs 13 residues. Germline V CDR1 and CDR2: LGHDT, YNNKEL (reference sequence). V was trimmed by 4 bases and J by 2 bases, leaving 8 bases between them. The CDR3 loop reads CASSLVGNYGYTF. Written as DNA, the CDR3 is TGTGCCAGCAGCCTCGTAGGGAACTATGGCTACACCTTC.

This clone has a single count. V gene TRBV6-1 combines with J gene TRBJ2-5, with 11 bases that match TRBD2. The CDR3 is 16 amino acids. Germline values: CDR1 MNHNS, CDR2 SASEGT. The ends lost 0 bases at V and 8 bases at J; junction bases unmatched: 8. As DNA, the CDR3 is TGTGCCAGCAGTGAAGCTCGCGGGACTAGCGGAACAACCCAGTACTTC. Amino acid sequence: CASSEARGTSGTTQYF.

V is TRBV25-1 and J is TRBJ1-2; D is possibly TRBD1 (5 bases). Germline values: CDR1 MGHDK, CDR2 SYGVNS. The CDR3 loop spans 12 amino acids. Between the trimmed V and J ends, which lost 3 bases and 4 bases, there was a span of 6 bases. CDR3 coding DNA: TGTGCCAGCAGTGATAGGGGCTATGGCTACACCTTC. The encoded protein is CASSDRGYGYTF.